This TCR beta chain was retrieved from a study of T cell repertoires in ileal Crohn's disease (dated by TCRdb to between 2019 and 2020). With respect to the entire study: Median disease duration was about eight years, and approximately 34% of patients were identified as active smokers at the time of surgery. Every patient underwent surgery because of a complication, which was stricturing disease in around 60% and penetrating disease in around 39%. Postoperative therapy was given to about half of the patients, with thiopurines administered to 11 patients and anti-TNF agents administered to some 20 patients. A prospective multicentre cohort supplied the 50 or so Crohn's disease patients whose TCR repertoires were analysed. Running in parallel with the study was a multicentre cohort set up to find predictors of early endoscopic recurrence following ileocolonic resection. A Rutgeerts score higher than i0 was the definition used for endoscopic postoperative recurrence. A total of roughly 170 mucosal samples from 57 patients were sequenced, collected from several sites on the surgical specimen and at postoperative endoscopy. The paper as a whole reports these results and caveats: Mucosal CD4 and CD8 T cells were sorted and sequenced only in a subgroup of patients, whose size was not stated. Sorted CD8 T cells carried more high-frequency clones than CD4 T cells, suggesting mucosal expansions were mainly CD8. Endoscopic recurrence was found to be associated with higher high-frequency clone percentages at surgery, and recurrence was observed in all patients with clonality above 26.8% (18/57). Compared with non-smokers, patients who were active smokers at surgery showed a significantly higher proportion of clonal expansions (approximately 26% vs 20%, p=0.02).

For commercial TCRB immunosequencing, 450 to 550 nanograms of biopsy DNA were submitted for each sample. Adaptive Biotechnology amplified CDR3 regions from genomic DNA with a two-step multiplex PCR that controlled for amplification bias. Primers covering every V and J gene segment were used in the first PCR, while barcodes and Illumina adapters were added in the second PCR. CDR3 libraries were sequenced on an Illumina instrument. Regarding the original processing steps: Vendor-provided pipelines were combined with custom analysis of raw data in R/Bioconductor under R version 3.3.0. Clonality, which ranges from 0 to 1, was calculated as the inverse of the normalised Shannon entropy across all productive clones. High-frequency clones were defined as the share of the repertoire taken up by the top 100 clones, keeping only clones that passed a 95% confidence test. The Simpson index measured repertoire diversity, and the Morisita-Horn index measured overlap between samples. TCRdb mirrors the immuneACCESS table, restricted to in-frame sequences. Some clones are absent from its copies; in checked studies, under half trace to an unresolved V gene, and the reason for the others is unknown. V and J calls and clone size come straight from that table; D and trimming were deduced from the DNA. For this sample there are a few thousand clones; about 95% appear just once. The ten largest make up 0.31% of the sample.

A remark on this clone: The clone's antigen remains unknown. No clone much larger than this one lies a single base away; base qualities are absent.

Adults with ileal or ileocolonic Crohn's disease and an indication for ileocolonic resection were eligible for inclusion. Whole ileal mucosal biopsies were kept frozen at -80 degrees C prior to DNA extraction. Genomic DNA was isolated from frozen whole biopsies using a TRizol-based method, and the DNA was quantified with a NanoDrop 2000 spectrophotometer. For this chain, trimming is 8 bases at the V end and 1 base at the J end, and the number of junction bases without a gene match is 4. From the cysteine up to the phenylalanine, the CDR3 has a length of 12 residues. Kept here is only the CDR3 DNA, which spans 36 bases and is read in frame from base 1. CDR1 and CDR2 are read off the germline V gene (reference sequence) as GTSNPN and SVGIG.

The source is an adult with Crohn's disease. The chain couples TRBV30 to TRBJ1-1, and 7 junction bases match TRBD1. Sequencing was performed on ileal tissue. The CDR3 has the sequence CARGQPNTEAFF. The sequence in DNA is TGTGCCCGGGGACAGCCGAACACTGAAGCTTTCTTT.